This TCR beta chain was identified during a study of blood T cells in healthy people across ages. As to this clonotype: What it binds is unknown.

The amount of total RNA extracted per sample was at least 6 micrograms. The CDR3 is 12 residues long. The germline CDR1 and CDR2 sequences are SQVTM and ANQGSEA. The V end was cut by 4 bases, the J end by 6 bases, with 12 bases between. Study findings and constraints: With donor CMV status unknown, expanded clonotype changes were possibly confounded.

With a J-beta primer mix and a sample-barcoded 5' primer, a second PCR ran about 7 to 12 cycles. Samples each returned at least 3 million CDR3-containing paired-end reads. TCRdb re-called the 5' RACE reads through MiXCR, storing one row per CDR3 protein. The sample yields some 920,000 distinct CDR3 sequences, 51% seen once. The origin of this receptor is a woman aged 60-70 years in good health. Sample: blood. The V call is TRBV29-1, the J call TRBJ1-1; perhaps TRBD1 as D (5 bases). The CDR3 bases are TGCAGCGTTGCCAGGGCGATGGCTGAAGCTTTCTTT. Its protein product is CSVARAMAEAFF.